This T cell receptor (beta chain) was retrieved from a study of blood T cell repertoires in COVID-19. Study information: Sources were T cells, B-cell-depleted T cells, or PBMCs; the material itself was cDNA or gDNA.

This table comes from immunoSEQ multiplex PCR, and its TCRdb copy is limited to in-frame clones, with some not included. The data contain 30,000 to 40,000 clones, approximately 86% of them singletons. The TCR was taken from a man in his forties or fifties with active or convalescent COVID-19. Material: peripheral blood.

The CDR3 coding sequence is TGCGCCAGCAGCCAAGGAGCGGATTCACCCCTCCACTTT. Encoded protein: CASSQGADSPLHF. The rearrangement uses TRBV4-3 and TRBJ1-6; no reliable D call. Between the trimmed V and J ends, which lost 1 base and 8 bases, there was a span of 6 bases. This CDR3 spans 13 amino acids. Germline loops: CDR1 LGHNA, CDR2 YSLEER.